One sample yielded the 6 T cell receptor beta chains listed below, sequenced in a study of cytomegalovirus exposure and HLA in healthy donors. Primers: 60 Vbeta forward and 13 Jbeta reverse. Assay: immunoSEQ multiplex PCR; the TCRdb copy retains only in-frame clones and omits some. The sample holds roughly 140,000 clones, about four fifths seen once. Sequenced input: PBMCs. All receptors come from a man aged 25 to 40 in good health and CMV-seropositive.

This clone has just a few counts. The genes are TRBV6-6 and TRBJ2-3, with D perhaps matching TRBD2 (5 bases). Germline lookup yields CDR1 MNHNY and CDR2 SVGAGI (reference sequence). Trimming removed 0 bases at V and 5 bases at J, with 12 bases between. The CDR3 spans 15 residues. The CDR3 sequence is CASSYSPDSGDTQYF. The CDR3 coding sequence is TGTGCCAGCAGTTACTCCCCGGACTCGGGAGATACGCAGTATTTT.

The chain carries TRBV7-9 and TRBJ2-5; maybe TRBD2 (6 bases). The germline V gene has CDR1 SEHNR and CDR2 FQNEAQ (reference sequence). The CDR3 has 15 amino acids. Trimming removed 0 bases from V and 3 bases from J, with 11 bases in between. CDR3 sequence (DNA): TGTGCCAGCAGCTTAGCAGGTGGAGGGAAAGAGACCCAGTACTTC. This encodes CASSLAGGGKETQYF.

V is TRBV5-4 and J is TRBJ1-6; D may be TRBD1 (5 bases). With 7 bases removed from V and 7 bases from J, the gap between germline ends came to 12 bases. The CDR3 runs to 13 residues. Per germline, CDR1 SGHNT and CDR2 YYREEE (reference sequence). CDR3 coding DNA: TGTGCCAGCCACCCCGGGGGAAATTCACCCCTCCACTTT. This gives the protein CASHPGGNSPLHF.

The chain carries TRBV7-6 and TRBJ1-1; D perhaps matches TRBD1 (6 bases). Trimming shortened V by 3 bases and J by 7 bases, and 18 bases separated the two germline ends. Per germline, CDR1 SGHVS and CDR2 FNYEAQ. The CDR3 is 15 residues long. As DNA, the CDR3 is TGTGCCAGCAGCTTGCTTGCAGGGGCCAACTTTGAAGCTTTCTTT. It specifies CASSLLAGANFEAFF.

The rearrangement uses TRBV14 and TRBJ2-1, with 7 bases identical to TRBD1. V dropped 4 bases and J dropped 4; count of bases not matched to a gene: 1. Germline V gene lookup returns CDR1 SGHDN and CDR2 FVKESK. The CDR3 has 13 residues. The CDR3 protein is CASSLQGYNEQFF. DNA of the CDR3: TGTGCCAGCAGCCTACAGGGGTACAATGAGCAGTTCTTC.

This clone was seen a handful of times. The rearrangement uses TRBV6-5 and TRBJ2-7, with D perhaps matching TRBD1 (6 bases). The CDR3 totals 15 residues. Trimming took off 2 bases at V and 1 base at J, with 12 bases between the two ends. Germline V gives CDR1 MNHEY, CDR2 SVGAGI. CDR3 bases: TGTGCCAGCAGTTACGGAGGCAGGGGTTCCTACGAGCAGTACTTC. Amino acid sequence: CASSYGGRGSYEQYF.